This T cell receptor beta chain derives from a study of cytotoxic CD8 clonotypes in ibrutinib-treated CLL. The CDR3 loop spans 16 amino acids. Germline V gives CDR1 GTSNPN, CDR2 SVGIG (reference sequence). V was clipped by 5 bases and J by 6 bases, with 22 bases between them. Only in-frame clones appear in the TCRdb table, and some are missing; sequencing was by immunoSEQ multiplex PCR. The sample includes about 310,000 clones, approximately 80% of them seen just once. The J gene is TRBJ1-4, the V gene TRBV30; no firm D call. The sequence came from a human donor with chronic lymphocytic leukemia. Material: PBMCs, obtained before ibrutinib treatment. The CDR3 nucleotides are TGTGCCTGGGGTGATTCGGCACCGGAGTTTCATGAAAAACTGTTTTTT. It translates to CAWGDSAPEFHEKLFF.